This TCR beta chain appears in the sequencing data of a study of immune evolution from preneoplasia to lung adenocarcinoma. The method was immunoSEQ multiplex PCR; TCRdb's version includes in-frame clones alone and lacks a portion of them. The profile shows about 9,500 clones, roughly 77% of them singletons. Patients had resection in Japan or China between about 2013 and 2017. Germline V gives CDR1 SGHVS, CDR2 FQNEAQ. V was cut by 5 bases and J by 2 bases, with 12 bases left in between. There are 15 residues in the CDR3. The chain joins TRBV7-8 to TRBJ1-4; D gene unclear. This receptor was obtained from a donor older than 65 with lung adenocarcinoma. Sequenced: FFPE minimally invasive lung adenocarcinoma tissue. DNA of the CDR3: TGTGCCAGCAGCCGTTTCCGGGCGACTAATGAAAAACTGTTTTTT. Protein sequence: CASSRFRATNEKLFF.